Shown below are 4 T cell receptor beta chains from a single sample sequenced in a study of OX40 agonist ivuxolimab in advanced cancers. The data were produced by immunoSEQ multiplex PCR, yet TCRdb's version contains in-frame clones alone and is incomplete. The data contain tens of thousands of clones, approximately 90% of them singletons. Sequenced here: CD4+ or CD8+ T cells sorted from blood, sampled in a trial of the OX40 agonist ivuxolimab. Receptor source: an adult with an advanced solid tumor such as melanoma, head and neck, liver or kidney cancer.

V usage is TRBV7-8 and J usage is TRBJ1-2; D possibly corresponds to TRBD1 (5 bases). The CDR3 consists of 13 residues. Germline CDR1 reads SGHVS; CDR2 reads FQNEAQ. V lost 6 bases and J 4 bases, leaving 12 bases between the germline ends. The CDR3 nucleotides read TGTGCCAGCAGTCAGAGTGGGGCCTATGGCTACACCTTC. Amino acid sequence: CASSQSGAYGYTF.

V and J are TRBV18 and TRBJ1-2; 7 nucleotides align to TRBD1. The CDR3 is made up of 16 amino acids. CDR1 and CDR2 from the germline V gene are KGHSH and LQKENI. Trimming at V came to 0 bases and at J to 2 bases, leaving 6 bases not matched to a gene. Here the CDR3 DNA reads TGTGCCAGCTCACCACCAGAGGGGGCCTTCAACTATGGCTACACCTTC. As protein: CASSPPEGAFNYGYTF. The full variable domain, rest sourced from reference TRBV18 and TRBJ1-2, is NAGVMQNPRHLVRRRGQEARLRCSPMKGHSHVYWYRQLPEEGLKFMVYLQKENIIDESGMPKERFSAEFPKEGPSILRIQQVVRGDSAAYFCASSPPEGAFNYGYTFGSGTRLTVV.

V and J are TRBV28 and TRBJ2-2; perhaps TRBD2 as D (5 bases). This CDR3 is built from 15 residues. Trimming took off 7 bases at V and 2 bases at J, with 14 bases between the two ends. CDR1 and CDR2 (germline): MDHEN, SYDVKM. The CDR3 loop reads CASNGPTGNTGELFF. CDR3 bases: TGTGCCAGCAACGGGCCGACGGGAAACACCGGGGAGCTGTTTTTT.

The genes are TRBV11-2 and TRBJ1-4; TRBD1 agrees at 9 bases. V gave up 4 bases and J gave up 0 bases; unmatched junction bases: 3. CDR1 SGHAT and CDR2 FQNNGV come from the germline V gene. The CDR3 has 16 residues. In DNA form, the CDR3 reads TGTGCCAGCAGCTGGGACAGGGAAACAACTAATGAAAAACTGTTTTTT. Translation: CASSWDRETTNEKLFF.